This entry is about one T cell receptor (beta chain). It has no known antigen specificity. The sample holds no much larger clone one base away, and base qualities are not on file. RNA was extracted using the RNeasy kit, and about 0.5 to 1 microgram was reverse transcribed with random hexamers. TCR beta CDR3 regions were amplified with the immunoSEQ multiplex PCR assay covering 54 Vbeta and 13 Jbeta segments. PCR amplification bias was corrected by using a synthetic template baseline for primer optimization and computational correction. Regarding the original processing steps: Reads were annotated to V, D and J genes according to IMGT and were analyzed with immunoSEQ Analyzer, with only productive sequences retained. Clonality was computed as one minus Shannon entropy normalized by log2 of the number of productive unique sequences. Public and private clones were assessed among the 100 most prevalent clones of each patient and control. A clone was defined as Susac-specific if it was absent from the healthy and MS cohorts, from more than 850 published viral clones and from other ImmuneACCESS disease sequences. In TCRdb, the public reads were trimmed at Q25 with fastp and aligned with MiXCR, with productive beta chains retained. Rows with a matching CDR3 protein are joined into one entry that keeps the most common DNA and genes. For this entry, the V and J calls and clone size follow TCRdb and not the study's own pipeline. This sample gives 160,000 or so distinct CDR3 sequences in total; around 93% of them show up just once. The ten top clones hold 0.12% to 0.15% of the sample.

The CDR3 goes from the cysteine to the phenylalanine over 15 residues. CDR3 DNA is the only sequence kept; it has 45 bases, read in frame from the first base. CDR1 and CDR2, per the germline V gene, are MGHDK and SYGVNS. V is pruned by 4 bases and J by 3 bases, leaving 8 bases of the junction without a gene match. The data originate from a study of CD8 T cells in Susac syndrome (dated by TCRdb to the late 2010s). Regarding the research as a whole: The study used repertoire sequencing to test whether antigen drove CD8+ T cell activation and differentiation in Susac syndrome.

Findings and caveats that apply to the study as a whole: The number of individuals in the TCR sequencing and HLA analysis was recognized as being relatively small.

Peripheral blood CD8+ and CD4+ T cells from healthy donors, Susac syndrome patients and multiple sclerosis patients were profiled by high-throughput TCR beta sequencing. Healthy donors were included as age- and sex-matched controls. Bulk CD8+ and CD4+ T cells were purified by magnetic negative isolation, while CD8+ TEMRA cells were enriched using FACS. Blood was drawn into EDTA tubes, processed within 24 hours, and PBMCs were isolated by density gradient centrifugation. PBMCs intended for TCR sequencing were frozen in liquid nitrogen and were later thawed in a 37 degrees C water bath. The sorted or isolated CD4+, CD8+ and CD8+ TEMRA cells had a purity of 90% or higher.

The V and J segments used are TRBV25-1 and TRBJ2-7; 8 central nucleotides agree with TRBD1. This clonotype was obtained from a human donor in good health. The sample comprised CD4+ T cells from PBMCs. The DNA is TGTGCCAGCAGTGTGCCCAGGGGGCGAGACTACGAGCAGTACTTC. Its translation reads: CASSVPRGRDYEQYF.